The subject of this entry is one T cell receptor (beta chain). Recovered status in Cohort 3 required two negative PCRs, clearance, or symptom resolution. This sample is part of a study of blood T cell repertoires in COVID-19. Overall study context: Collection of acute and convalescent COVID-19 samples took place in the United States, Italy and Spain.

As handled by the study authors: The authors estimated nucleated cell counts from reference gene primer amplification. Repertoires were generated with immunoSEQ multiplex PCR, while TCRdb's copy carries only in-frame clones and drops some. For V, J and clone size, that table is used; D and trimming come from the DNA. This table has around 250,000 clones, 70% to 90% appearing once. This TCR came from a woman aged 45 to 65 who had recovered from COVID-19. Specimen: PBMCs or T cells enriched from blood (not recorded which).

The CDR3 nucleotides are TGTGCCAGCAACCGGGGCCCAGGGGGATACGAGCAGTACTTC. This translates into CASNRGPGGYEQYF. The chain employs TRBV5-6 and TRBJ2-7; 7 bases agree with TRBD1. The CDR3 is 14 amino acids. V dropped 6 bases and J dropped 4; count of bases not matched to a gene: 10. Germline values: CDR1 SGHDT, CDR2 YYEEEE. Supplemented by reference TRBV5-6 and TRBJ2-7, the full variable domain reads DAGVTQSPTHLIKTRGQQVTLRCSPKSGHDTVSWYQQALGQGPQFIFQYYEEEERQRGNFPDRFSGHQFPNYSSELNVNALLLGDSALYLCASNRGPGGYEQYFGPGTRLTVT.